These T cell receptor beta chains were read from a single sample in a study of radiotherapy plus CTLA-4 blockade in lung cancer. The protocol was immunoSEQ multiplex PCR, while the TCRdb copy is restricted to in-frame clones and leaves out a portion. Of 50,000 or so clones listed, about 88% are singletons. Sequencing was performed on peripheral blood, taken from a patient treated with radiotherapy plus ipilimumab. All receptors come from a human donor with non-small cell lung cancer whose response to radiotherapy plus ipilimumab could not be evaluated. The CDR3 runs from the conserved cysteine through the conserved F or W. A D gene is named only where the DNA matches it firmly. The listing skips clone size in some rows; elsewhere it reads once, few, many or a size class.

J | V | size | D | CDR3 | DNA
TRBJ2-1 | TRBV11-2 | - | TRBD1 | CASSDRGPYNEQFF | TGTGCCAGCAGCGACAGGGGGCCCTACAATGAGCAGTTCTTC
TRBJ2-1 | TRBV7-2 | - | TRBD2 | CASSLPSGGRDEQFF | TGTGCCAGCAGCTTACCTAGCGGGGGACGTGATGAGCAGTTCTTC
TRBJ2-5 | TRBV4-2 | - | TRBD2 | CASSHGLAGPETQYF | TGTGCCAGCAGCCACGGGCTAGCGGGTCCAGAGACCCAGTACTTC
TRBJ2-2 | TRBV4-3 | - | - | CASSQEVGQSWTGELFF | TGCGCCAGCAGCCAAGAGGTTGGGCAATCGTGGACCGGGGAGCTGTTTTTT
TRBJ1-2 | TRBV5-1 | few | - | CASSLGGGLSTNYGYTF | TGCGCCAGCAGCTTGGGGGGGGGCCTTTCGACCAACTATGGCTACACCTTC
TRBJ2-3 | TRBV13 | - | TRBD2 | CASSSLFSAGGPTDTDTQYF | TGTGCCAGCAGCTCCCTCTTTTCTGCGGGAGGGCCCACCGACACAGATACGCAGTATTTT
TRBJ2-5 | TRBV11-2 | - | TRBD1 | CASRPLGQGKETQYF | TGTGCCAGCAGACCCCTCGGACAGGGGAAAGAGACCCAGTACTTC
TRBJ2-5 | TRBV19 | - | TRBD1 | CASSIRTGDETQYF | TGTGCCAGTAGTATTCGGACAGGGGACGAGACCCAGTACTTC
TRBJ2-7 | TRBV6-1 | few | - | CASSYRVEQYF | TGTGCCAGCAGTTACAGGGTCGAGCAGTACTTC
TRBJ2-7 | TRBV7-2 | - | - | CASSLQRAREQYF | TGTGCCAGCAGTTTGCAGAGGGCGAGGGAGCAGTACTTC
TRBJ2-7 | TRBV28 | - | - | CASSQLPGLSEQYF | TGTGCCAGCAGCCAGTTGCCGGGTTTAAGCGAGCAGTACTTC
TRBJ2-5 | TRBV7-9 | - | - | CASSWGGHRETQYF | TGTGCCAGCAGCTGGGGGGGGCATCGAGAGACCCAGTACTTC
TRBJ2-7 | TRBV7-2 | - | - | CASSITPGDPYEQYF | TGTGCCAGCAGCATAACGCCAGGGGATCCCTACGAGCAGTACTTC
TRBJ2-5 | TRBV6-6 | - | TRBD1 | CASSGYRGLETQYF | TGTGCCAGCAGTGGCTACAGGGGCCTGGAGACCCAGTACTTC
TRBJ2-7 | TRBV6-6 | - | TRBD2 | CASSSTSGSSYEQYF | TGTGCCAGCAGTTCAACTAGCGGGAGTTCCTACGAGCAGTACTTC
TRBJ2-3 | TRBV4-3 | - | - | CASSPGGTDTQYF | TGCGCCAGCAGCCCGGGGGGCACAGATACGCAGTATTTT
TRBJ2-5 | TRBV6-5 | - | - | CASSYLETQYF | TGTGCCAGCAGTTACCTAGAGACCCAGTACTTC
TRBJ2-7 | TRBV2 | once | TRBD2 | CASSGFQRGSGEQYF | TGTGCCAGCAGTGGGTTCCAGCGGGGATCTGGGGAGCAGTACTTC
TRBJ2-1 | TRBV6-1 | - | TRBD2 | CASKGITGTSTEQFF | TGTGCCAGCAAAGGAATTACCGGGACTAGCACTGAGCAGTTCTTC
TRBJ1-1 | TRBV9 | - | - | CASSVAGNTEAFF | TGCGCCAGCAGCGTAGCGGGGAACACTGAAGCTTTCTTT
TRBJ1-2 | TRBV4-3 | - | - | CASSQEVRGGYTF | TGCGCCAGCAGCCAAGAGGTCAGGGGCGGCTACACCTTC
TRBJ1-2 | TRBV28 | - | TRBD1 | CASQGAASYGYTF | TGTGCCAGCCAGGGGGCCGCTAGCTATGGCTACACCTTC
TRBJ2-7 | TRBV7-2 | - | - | CASSLLMAEQYF | TGTGCCAGCAGCTTATTGATGGCCGAGCAGTACTTC
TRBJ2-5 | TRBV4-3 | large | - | CASSQDRGMGDQETQYF | TGCGCCAGCAGCCAAGACCGGGGGATGGGGGACCAAGAGACCCAGTACTTC
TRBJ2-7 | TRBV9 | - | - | CASSVGTRSYEQYF | TGTGCCAGCAGCGTGGGGACTCGTTCCTACGAGCAGTACTTC
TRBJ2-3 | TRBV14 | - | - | CASSQVAYTDTQYF | TGTGCCAGCAGCCAAGTGGCATACACAGATACGCAGTATTTT
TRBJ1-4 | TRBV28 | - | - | CASTRSRGALGSANEKLFF | TGTGCCAGCACCCGTTCGCGGGGGGCGTTGGGATCGGCTAATGAAAAACTGTTTTTT
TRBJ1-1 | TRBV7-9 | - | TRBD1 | CASRGPARTGDPFNTEAFF | TGTGCCAGCAGAGGCCCCGCACGTACAGGGGACCCTTTCAACACTGAAGCTTTCTTT
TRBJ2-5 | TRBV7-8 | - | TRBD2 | CASSLVSFRRLALGPQGETQYF | TGTGCCAGCAGCTTAGTTTCGTTTCGGAGACTAGCTCTAGGTCCCCAGGGCGAGACCCAGTACTTC
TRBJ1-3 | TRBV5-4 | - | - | CASSLAGGNTIYF | TGTGCCAGCAGCTTGGCCGGTGGAAACACCATATATTTT
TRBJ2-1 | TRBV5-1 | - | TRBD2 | CASSRGLAGPSDNEQFF | TGCGCCAGCAGCCGCGGACTAGCGGGACCTTCGGACAATGAGCAGTTCTTC
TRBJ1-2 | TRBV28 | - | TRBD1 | CASSISTTGDRNYGYTF | TGTGCCAGCAGTATCTCAACTACAGGGGATCGTAACTATGGCTACACCTTC
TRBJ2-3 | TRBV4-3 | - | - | CASSQENRNTQYF | TGCGCCAGCAGCCAAGAGAACAGAAATACGCAGTATTTT
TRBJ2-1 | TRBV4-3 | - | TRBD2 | CANSQELAGQYNEQFF | TGCGCCAACAGCCAAGAGCTAGCGGGACAGTACAATGAGCAGTTCTTC
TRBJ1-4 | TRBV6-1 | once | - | CASSEDRGSLGLKEKLFF | TGTGCCAGCAGTGAAGACCGGGGGTCTTTGGGGCTGAAGGAAAAACTGTTTTTT
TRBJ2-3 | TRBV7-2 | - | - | CASSSEILRDTQYF | TGTGCCAGCAGCTCAGAAATCCTCAGAGATACGCAGTATTTT
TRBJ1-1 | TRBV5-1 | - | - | CASSLEGTRVTDTEAFF | TGCGCCAGCAGCTTGGAAGGGACTCGGGTCACGGACACTGAAGCTTTCTTT
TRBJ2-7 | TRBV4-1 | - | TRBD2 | CASSQSLAASVEQYF | TGCGCCAGCAGCCAATCTCTAGCGGCCTCGGTCGAGCAGTACTTC
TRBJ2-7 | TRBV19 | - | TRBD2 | CASSPGTSAYEQYF | TGTGCCAGTAGTCCTGGGACTAGCGCCTACGAGCAGTACTTC
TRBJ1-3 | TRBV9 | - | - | CASSVGDTFADTIYF | TGTGCCAGCAGCGTAGGGGACACGTTTGCGGACACCATATATTTT
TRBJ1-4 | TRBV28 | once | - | CASWSGVGEKLFF | TGTGCCAGCTGGTCAGGGGTCGGCGAAAAACTGTTTTTT
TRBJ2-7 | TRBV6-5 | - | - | CASSRPGFEQYF | TGTGCCAGCAGCCGTCCGGGGTTCGAGCAGTACTTC
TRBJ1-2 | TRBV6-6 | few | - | CASSYRGREDGYTF | TGTGCCAGCAGTTATCGGGGGCGGGAGGATGGCTACACCTTC
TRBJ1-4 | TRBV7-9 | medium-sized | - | CASSPRGGGNEKLFF | TGTGCCAGCAGCCCCCGGGGCGGGGGTAATGAAAAACTGTTTTTT
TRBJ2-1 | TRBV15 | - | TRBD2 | CATSGTSGLDNEQFF | TGTGCCACCAGCGGTACTAGCGGTCTTGACAATGAGCAGTTCTTC
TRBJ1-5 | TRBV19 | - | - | CATAGTGDQPQHF | TGTGCCACCGCGGGGACGGGTGATCAGCCCCAGCATTTT
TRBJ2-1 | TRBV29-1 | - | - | CSAQQGSIQLNEQFF | TGCAGCGCCCAACAGGGATCCATCCAGCTCAATGAGCAGTTCTTC
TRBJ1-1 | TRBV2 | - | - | CASSGLGFTEAFF | TGTGCCAGCAGTGGGCTCGGGTTCACTGAAGCTTTCTTT
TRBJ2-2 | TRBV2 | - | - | CASSNRPGRTGELFF | TGTGCCAGCAGTAACCGGCCGGGGAGGACCGGGGAGCTGTTTTTT
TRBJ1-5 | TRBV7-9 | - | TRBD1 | CASSAQGGSGQPQHF | TGTGCCAGCAGTGCACAAGGGGGCAGCGGACAGCCCCAGCATTTT
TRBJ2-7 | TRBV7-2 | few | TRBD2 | CASSSLAGSYEQYF | TGTGCCAGCAGCAGCCTAGCGGGGTCCTACGAGCAGTACTTC
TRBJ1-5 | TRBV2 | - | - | CASRMDSNNQPQHF | TGTGCCAGCAGGATGGACAGTAACAATCAGCCCCAGCATTTT
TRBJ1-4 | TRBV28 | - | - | CASSHRVVDEKLFF | TGTGCCAGCAGCCACAGGGTGGTTGATGAAAAACTGTTTTTT
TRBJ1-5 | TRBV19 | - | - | CASSIAQRDQPQHF | TGTGCCAGTAGTATAGCACAGAGGGATCAGCCCCAGCATTTT
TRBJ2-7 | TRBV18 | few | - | CASSPPGHYEQYF | TGTGCCAGCTCACCACCGGGACACTACGAGCAGTACTTC
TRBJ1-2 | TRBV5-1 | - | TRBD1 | CASSWGTAANYGYTF | TGCGCCAGCAGCTGGGGGACAGCGGCAAACTATGGCTACACCTTC
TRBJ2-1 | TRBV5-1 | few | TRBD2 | CASSFILSGSSYNEQFF | TGCGCCAGCAGCTTCATCCTTAGCGGGAGCTCCTACAATGAGCAGTTCTTC
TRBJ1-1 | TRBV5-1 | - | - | CASSLVGQQLNTEAFF | TGCGCCAGCAGCTTGGTGGGACAACAATTGAACACTGAAGCTTTCTTT